This paragraph covers one T cell receptor (beta chain) sequence. The data belong to a study of blood T cell repertoires in COVID-19. The overall study: Acute and convalescent COVID-19 samples came from the United States, Italy and Spain. PBMCs, B-cell-depleted T cells, or T cells were the source of the cDNA or gDNA that made up the material.

As processed by the authors: How many nucleated cells were present was estimated from reference gene primer amplification. Sequencing was performed with immunoSEQ multiplex PCR; in TCRdb, only in-frame clones are kept and a portion is missing. V, J and clone size reflect that table, while D and trimming were determined from the DNA. The sample lists 110,000 to 150,000 clones, 75% to 90% occurring once. The CDR3 is 16 amino acids. V lost 0 bases and J lost 4, with 13 bases in between. Germline V gives CDR1 ENHRY, CDR2 SYGVKD. The chain joins TRBV10-3 to TRBJ2-1, with D unresolved. The sequencing sample was made of peripheral blood. This receptor was obtained from a woman older than 75 with acute or convalescent COVID-19. In DNA, the CDR3 is TGTGCCATCAGTGAGTCATCTGTTAAGAGGTACAATGAGCAGTTCTTC. Amino acid sequence: CAISESSVKRYNEQFF.